This T cell receptor beta chain is drawn from a study of blood T cell repertoires in COVID-19. On the study more broadly: T cells, B-cell-depleted T cells, or PBMCs supplied cDNA or gDNA.

Clones were sequenced by immunoSEQ multiplex PCR, and TCRdb holds only the in-frame ones, with some missing. This repertoire shows around 250,000 clones, around nine tenths found once; its top ten account for 0.85% to 0.95%. CDR3 length equals 12 residues. Germline CDR1 SGHDT, CDR2 YYEEEE. The germline V and J ends were trimmed by 3 bases and 5 bases, with 6 bases remaining between them. This clonotype originated in a woman aged 35 to 49 who had recovered from COVID-19. Specimen: peripheral blood. The chain has TRBV5-6 and TRBJ2-1; unclear D gene. Written as DNA, the CDR3 is TGTGCCAGCAGCTGGGCGAACAATGAGCAGTTCTTC. Translating gives CASSWANNEQFF.